The present T cell receptor (beta chain) was sequenced within a study of T cell changes during pregnancy in multiple sclerosis. TCRdb keeps only in-frame clones here, not all; method: immunoSEQ multiplex PCR. The sample records around 40,000 clones, about nine tenths being singletons. Per germline, CDR1 MNHEY and CDR2 SMNVEV (reference sequence). Deletions cut 2 bases from V and 4 bases from J, with 14 bases between. The CDR3 consists of 15 residues. This chain uses TRBV27 with TRBJ1-2; D not resolved. This sample comprised CD4+ T cells from peripheral blood mononuclear cells, obtained in the first trimester of pregnancy. This clonotype originated in a female donor in good health, enrolled as a control in a pregnancy study. The CDR3 loop is CASSLSGIMGYGYTF. The CDR3 DNA is TGTGCCAGCAGTTTAAGCGGGATAATGGGCTATGGCTACACCTTC.